This entry concerns a single TCR beta chain. The clone's antigen remains unknown. No base quality values were provided; no much bigger clone lies one nucleotide off. The entry originates in a study of brain metastases from non-small cell lung cancer (dated by TCRdb to the late 2010s). About the study as a whole: In non-small-cell lung cancer patients, the researchers characterized the immune microenvironment of brain metastases and primary tumors that had been resected as matched pairs. What the study reported, not specific to this receptor: Paired brain metastases and primary tumors largely shared TCR repertoires, although T-cell densities in the metastases were sparse. T-cell infiltration was lower in brain metastases than in primary tumors (P < 0.001). Compared with the matched primary tumors, T-cell clones appeared to be expanded in 64% of brain metastases.

The cohort comprised 39 patients with surgically resected non-small-cell lung cancer who had both primary tumor and brain metastasis specimens. The tumor specimens used were formalin-fixed, paraffin-embedded tissues taken from archives. Libraries were prepared through the immunoSEQ multiplex PCR assay. Alongside a 770-gene immune expression panel, the team sequenced the T-cell receptor beta chain repertoire. Here the immuneACCESS table is served through TCRdb, limited to in-frame sequences with V and J called. Missing clones are a known gap in these copies; in checked studies unresolved V genes cover under half, and the rest lacks a known reason. Within this sample are fewer than 1,500 clones, with 70% to 85% of them counted one time only. The leading ten clones occupy about 15% of the sample. Based on the germline V gene, the CDR1 and CDR2 sequences are SGHTA and FQGNSA. From the cysteine through the phenylalanine, the CDR3 covers 15 amino acids. The CDR3 DNA has 45 bases and is translated from base 1. The V and J ends are trimmed by 1 base and 10 bases, leaving 14 bases between them.

The sequence links TRBV7-2 to TRBJ1-6; no confident D gene assignment can be made. This clonotype was sampled from a donor at least 40 years old with non-small cell lung cancer. The sample was tissue from a brain metastasis. The sample's cell subset or site label is to be understood as: resected brain metastasis paired with primary lung tumor. The nucleotide sequence is given as TGTGCCAGCAGCTTAGGGACGCGGGTACGGTCACCCCTCCACTTT. Its protein reads: CASSLGTRVRSPLHF.